This TCR beta chain was obtained from a study of blood T cell repertoires in COVID-19 (TCRdb year 2020). Background for the entire study: The collaborator samples originated in the United States, Italy and Spain and spanned the acute and convalescent phases of COVID-19. The prospective study material was composed of cDNA or gDNA derived from T cells, B-cell-depleted T cells, or PBMCs. Deeply sampled blood TCRbeta repertoires from subjects exposed to, actively infected with, or recovered from COVID-19 were included in the dataset. A freely available public database, intended as a resource for researchers studying the immune response to SARS-CoV-2, is where the repertoires were released. Samples were obtained from the ongoing ImmuneRACE study (first 160 participants) and from over 1,000 subjects provided by 6 global collaborators. Sample metadata almost always included a de-identified subject ID, COVID-19 status, age in years and sex. Where available, HLA class I and class II types were obtained from metadata supplied by the sample provider rather than from assay-based typing. The research as a whole found: The quantity of clinical and demographic metadata differed by source and by participant and was supplied without curation.

The collaborating institutions used their own protocols to collect whole blood in K2EDTA tubes. For TCRbeta analysis, collaborator samples were shipped as frozen whole blood, as isolated PBMCs, or as DNA extracted from either sample type. About this clone itself: Its antigen is unknown. There are no base qualities to consult, and no much larger clone falls within one base.

TCRbeta CDR3 regions were amplified from genomic DNA using the immunoSEQ Assay, a bias-controlled multiplex PCR. In the original analysis: The number of nucleated cells in each sample was estimated by amplification of reference gene primers within the assay. To quantify the absolute abundance of each unique TCRbeta CDR3 rearrangement, sequence reads were collapsed and filtered. For each sample, productive Simpson clonality was calculated as the square root of Simpson's diversity index across productive rearrangements. As stored in TCRdb, this immuneACCESS dataset retains in-frame rearrangements with V and J assigned. A fraction of the clones does not appear; measured against another copy, unresolved V genes explain less than half of the discrepancy, and the remainder lacks a known reason. Clonal size and the V and J genes are those of that table, whereas D and trimming came from the DNA. The sample profile shows over 120,000 clones; 75% to 90% of them were found once. The top ten hold 4.8% of the sample.

The TCR originated in a human donor in a cohort sampled during active COVID-19. Sequencing used peripheral blood.

The sequence in DNA is TGCGCCAGCAGCTTCTCGACAGGGGAGAATCAGCCCCAGCATTTT. Translation gives CASSFSTGENQPQHF. The rearranged chain carries TRBV5-1 and TRBJ1-5; 8 junctional bases match TRBD1. CDR1 and CDR2 are drawn from the germline V gene: SGHRS, YFSETQ. The germline V end is reduced by 2 bases and the J end by 4 bases; junction bases left unmatched: 5. Counted from cysteine to phenylalanine, this CDR3 has 15 amino acids. The sequence is cut down to CDR3 DNA, 45 bases in frame from base 1. The full variable domain, with segments outside the CDR3 supplied by the reference TRBV5-1 and TRBJ1-5 proteins, appears as KAGVTQTPRYLIKTRGQQVTLSCSPISGHRSVSWYQQTPGQGLQFLFEYFSETQRNKGNFPGRFSGRQFSNSRSEMNVSTLELGDSALYLCASSFSTGENQPQHFGDGTRLSIL.